Listed here are 25 T cell receptor beta chains from one sample, sequenced in a study of blood T cell repertoires in COVID-19. Repertoires were generated with immunoSEQ multiplex PCR, while TCRdb's copy carries only in-frame clones and drops some. The data hold about 430,000 clones, with around nine tenths observed a single time. Sequenced material: PBMCs or T cells enriched from blood (not recorded which). Receptors originate from a woman aged 18-29 years who had been exposed to COVID-19.

The CDR3: CASSQDGTSTSGGTVNTGELFF. The DNA for the CDR3 is TGTGCCAGCAGCCAAGATGGCACATCGACTAGCGGGGGAACGGTGAACACCGGGGAGCTGTTTTTT. This chain joins TRBV3-1 (or the pseudogene TRBV3-2) and TRBJ2-2; 12 bases are a match to TRBD2. Per the germline V gene, CDR1 is LGHDT and CDR2 is YNNKEL (reference sequence). The J segment lost 1 base and the V segment lost 0 bases, leaving 15 bases of the junction unmatched. The CDR3 is 22 residues long.

The V and J genes are TRBV6-5 and TRBJ2-6; D ambiguous. CDR1 is MNHEY and CDR2 is SVGAGI in the germline V gene. Trimming removed 6 bases from V and 1 base from J, with 10 bases in between. This CDR3 has 15 residues. CDR3 sequence: CASSYDNSGANVLTF. For the CDR3, the DNA is TGTGCCAGCAGCTATGATAATTCTGGGGCCAACGTCCTGACTTTC.

The chain combines TRBV7-2 with TRBJ2-7; 8 positions agree with TRBD2. Trimming cost V 5 bases and J 2 bases; bases outside gene matches: 8. The germline V gene encodes CDR1 SGHTA and CDR2 FQGNSA. CDR3 length: 15 residues. The CDR3 is CASSDPGGGTYEQYF. CDR3 in DNA: TGTGCCAGCAGCGACCCCGGGGGGGGGACCTACGAGCAGTACTTC.

The chain joins TRBV18 to TRBJ2-2; possibly TRBD1 for D (5 bases). The germline V and J ends were trimmed by 0 bases and 8 bases, with 22 bases remaining between them. The V gene's germline CDR1 is KGHSH and CDR2 LQKENI. The CDR3 covers 18 residues. The CDR3 DNA reads TGTGCCAGCTCACCACCTTCCAAGACAGCGCTTGAGAGGGGGGAGCTGTTTTTT. Amino acid sequence: CASSPPSKTALERGELFF.

V and J are TRBV18 and TRBJ2-7; no definite D call. V was cut by 2 bases and J by 1 base, with 21 bases left in between. Germline V gene sequence: CDR1 KGHSH, CDR2 LQKENI. CDR3 length: 18 amino acids. For the CDR3, the DNA is TGTGCCAGCTCACCAGTGAGACAACTGCCACACTCTTCCTACGAGCAGTACTTC. It encodes CASSPVRQLPHSSYEQYF.

J is TRBJ2-7 and V is TRBV27; D possibly corresponds to TRBD1 (5 bases). The CDR3 is 16 amino acids. The germline CDR1 and CDR2 sequences are MNHEY and SMNVEV (reference sequence). V lost 4 bases and J 0 bases, leaving 16 bases between the germline ends. The CDR3 is CASSSKDSLNSYEQYF. CDR3 in DNA: TGTGCCAGCAGTTCCAAAGACAGCCTAAACTCCTACGAGCAGTACTTC.

The chain joins TRBV6-6 to TRBJ1-5; no reliable D call. This CDR3 has 13 amino acids. V gave up 8 bases and J gave up 7 bases, with 15 bases separating them. Per germline, CDR1 MNHNY and CDR2 SVGAGI (reference sequence). Written as DNA, the CDR3 is TGTGCCAGCGGCCTCGGGGTTGGGCAGCCCCAGCATTTT. It is translated as CASGLGVGQPQHF.

The V gene is TRBV27, the J gene TRBJ2-7; 9 positions match TRBD1. This CDR3 has 15 residues. V lost 2 bases, J lost 5 bases, and 7 bases stayed unmatched. In germline, CDR1 is MNHEY, CDR2 SMNVEV (reference sequence). This CDR3 is CASSLRDRDIDEQYF. CDR3 DNA: TGTGCCAGCAGTTTACGGGACAGGGACATTGACGAGCAGTACTTC.

This sequence joins TRBV6-4 and TRBJ2-1, with D maybe TRBD2 (5 bases). CDR3 length equals 15 residues. The V and J ends lost 4 bases and 0 bases respectively, with 10 bases between them. Per germline, CDR1 MRHNA and CDR2 SNTAGT. This CDR3 is CASSVVGSSYNEQFF. CDR3 nucleotide sequence: TGTGCCAGCAGTGTAGTGGGGAGCTCCTACAATGAGCAGTTCTTC.

Regarding this clone: Other nucleotide sequences from this sample produce the same CDR3. The genes are TRBV9 and TRBJ1-1; D unresolved. CDR1 and CDR2 from the germline V gene are SGDLS and YYNGEE. The CDR3 is made up of 14 amino acids. V lost 0 bases to trimming and J lost 5 bases, with 11 bases between them. The CDR3 loop reads CASSVGSGGTEAFF. CDR3 sequence (DNA): TGTGCCAGCAGCGTAGGTTCAGGAGGTACTGAAGCTTTCTTT.

Only a few counts were recorded for this clone. CDR3 in DNA: TGTGCCAGCAGCACCACGGACAGTGGAAACACCATATATTTT. This codes for CASSTTDSGNTIYF. The V gene is TRBV11-2, the J gene TRBJ1-3; TRBD1 might be the D (6 bases). The CDR3 totals 14 residues. The germline CDR1 and CDR2 sequences are SGHAT and FQNNGV. V was cut by 5 bases and J by 3 bases, with 11 bases left in between.

The V and J genes are TRBV18 and TRBJ1-5; 11 nucleotides agree with TRBD1. The ends lost 2 bases at V and 6 bases at J; junction bases unmatched: 3. This CDR3 is 15 amino acids long. Germline V gene lookup returns CDR1 KGHSH and CDR2 LQKENI. The CDR3 DNA reads TGTGCCAGCTCACCAGGGGGACAGGGGGTTCAGCCCCAGCATTTT. The encoded protein is CASSPGGQGVQPQHF. Supplemented by reference TRBV18 and TRBJ1-5, the full variable domain reads NAGVMQNPRHLVRRRGQEARLRCSPMKGHSHVYWYRQLPEEGLKFMVYLQKENIIDESGMPKERFSAEFPKEGPSILRIQQVVRGDSAAYFCASSPGGQGVQPQHFGDGTRLSIL.

The CDR3 protein is CASSVQGAVRAGELFF. The DNA of the CDR3 is TGTGCCAGCAGCGTACAGGGGGCAGTAAGGGCCGGGGAGCTGTTTTTT. V usage is TRBV9 and J usage is TRBJ2-2; 8 bases agree with TRBD1. Germline lookup yields CDR1 SGDLS and CDR2 YYNGEE. Trimming cost V 1 base and J 6 bases; bases outside gene matches: 8. The CDR3 has 16 amino acids.

The chain employs TRBV24-1 and TRBJ1-5; TRBD1 is a possible D gene (5 bases). Germline loops: CDR1 KGHDR, CDR2 SFDVKD. This CDR3 contains 15 residues. The ends were cut back, 3 bases at V and 0 bases at J, with 8 bases in the middle. The chain's CDR3 is CATSDADSSNQPQHF. CDR3 sequence (DNA): TGTGCCACCAGTGATGCCGACAGTAGCAATCAGCCCCAGCATTTT.

The chain carries TRBV7-2 and TRBJ1-2, with TRBD1 matching over 9 bases. Germline V gene lookup returns CDR1 SGHTA and CDR2 FQGNSA. This CDR3 comprises 14 residues. Trimming took 5 bases from V and 5 from J; bases not matched to a gene: 6. The chain's CDR3 is CASSPGTGWYGYTF. DNA of the CDR3: TGTGCCAGCAGCCCTGGGACAGGGTGGTATGGCTACACCTTC.

The rearrangement joins TRBV4-2 to TRBJ2-5; 8 nucleotides align to TRBD1. Germline V gene sequence: CDR1 LGHNA, CDR2 YNFKEQ. With V trimmed by 4 bases and J by 5 bases, 12 bases remained unmatched. The CDR3 consists of 16 residues. The chain's CDR3 is CASSLFDRGREETQYF. DNA of the CDR3: TGTGCCAGCAGCCTGTTCGACAGGGGAAGGGAGGAGACCCAGTACTTC.

The J gene is TRBJ1-1, the V gene TRBV6-5; TRBD1 agrees at 10 bases. J gave up 5 bases and V 0 bases, and 6 bases lay outside the gene matches. This CDR3 region has 16 residues. Germline CDR1 is MNHEY and CDR2 is SVGAGI. This CDR3 reads CASSYSRTGGRTEAFF. CDR3 DNA: TGTGCCAGCAGTTACTCGAGGACAGGGGGACGTACTGAAGCTTTCTTT.

This clone has just one count. The V and J genes are TRBV18 and TRBJ1-2; D might be TRBD1 (5 bases). Deletions cut 2 bases from V and 8 bases from J, with 12 bases between. Germline CDR1 reads KGHSH; CDR2 reads LQKENI. This CDR3 spans 13 amino acids. The CDR3 loop reads CASSPYDQGGYTF. CDR3 nucleotides: TGTGCCAGCTCACCATACGACCAGGGAGGCTACACCTTC.

The count of this clone is one. The chain uses TRBV25-1 and TRBJ1-1, with D perhaps TRBD1 (6 bases). V shed 1 base and J shed 3 bases, with 18 bases lying between them. Per the germline V gene, CDR1 is MGHDK and CDR2 is SYGVNS. The CDR3 loop spans 17 amino acids. The CDR3, as DNA: TGTGCCAGCAGTGAATTAGGGGGGGGCAGGCCGGACACTGAAGCTTTCTTT. Translation: CASSELGGGRPDTEAFF.

This chain connects TRBV4-1 to TRBJ2-7; TRBD2 agrees at 9 bases. CDR1 is MGHRA, CDR2 YSYEKL, per germline. The CDR3 spans 15 residues. V shed 4 bases and J 4 bases; nucleotides not matched to a gene: 8. The CDR3 DNA reads as TGCGCCAGCAGCCTCAGTGGTAGCGGGAGTTACGAGCAGTACTTC. Translation gives CASSLSGSGSYEQYF.

The gene calls are TRBV2 and TRBJ2-7; 9 nucleotides align to TRBD1. J was trimmed by 2 bases and V by 5 bases; bases with no gene match: 7. Germline CDR1 SNHLY, CDR2 FYNNEI. This CDR3 is 15 amino acids long. CDR3 nucleotides: TGTGCCAGCAGTTACTGGACAGGGGAAGCCTACGAGCAGTACTTC. Protein: CASSYWTGEAYEQYF.

The chain is built from TRBV4-1 and TRBJ1-1; 7 bases are shared with TRBD1. CDR1 is MGHRA, CDR2 YSYEKL, per germline. CDR3 length: 14 residues. V was clipped by 2 bases and J by 5 bases; unmatched bases: 5. CDR3 loop: CASSQSRQGTEAFF. CDR3 nucleotide sequence: TGCGCCAGCAGCCAATCGCGACAGGGAACTGAAGCTTTCTTT.

This clone was observed once. V and J are TRBV4-3 and TRBJ2-1; unclear D gene. Trimming took 2 bases from V and 0 from J, leaving 5 bases between them. Germline lookup yields CDR1 LGHNA and CDR2 YSLEER. This CDR3 is 14 amino acids long. Written as DNA, the CDR3 is TGCGCCAGCAGCCAAATGAGCTCCTACAATGAGCAGTTCTTC. This sequence encodes CASSQMSSYNEQFF.

For the CDR3, the DNA is TGTGCCAGTAGTATTGTAGGAGGGCCTTTGGAGACCCAGTACTTC. This encodes CASSIVGGPLETQYF. This chain uses TRBV19 with TRBJ2-5; tentative D call: TRBD2 (6 bases). V lost 3 bases and J 5 bases, leaving 16 bases between the germline ends. This CDR3 spans 15 amino acids. Per the germline V gene, CDR1 is LNHDA and CDR2 is SQIVND (reference sequence).

The J gene is TRBJ2-7, the V gene TRBV18, with 8 bases fitting TRBD1. There are 15 residues in the CDR3. CDR1 is KGHSH and CDR2 is LQKENI in the germline V gene. V trimming: 2 bases; J trimming: 2 bases; junction bases outside the gene matches: 5. The DNA of the CDR3 is TGTGCCAGCTCACCATCGACAGGGGAAGCCTACGAGCAGTACTTC. Amino acid sequence: CASSPSTGEAYEQYF.